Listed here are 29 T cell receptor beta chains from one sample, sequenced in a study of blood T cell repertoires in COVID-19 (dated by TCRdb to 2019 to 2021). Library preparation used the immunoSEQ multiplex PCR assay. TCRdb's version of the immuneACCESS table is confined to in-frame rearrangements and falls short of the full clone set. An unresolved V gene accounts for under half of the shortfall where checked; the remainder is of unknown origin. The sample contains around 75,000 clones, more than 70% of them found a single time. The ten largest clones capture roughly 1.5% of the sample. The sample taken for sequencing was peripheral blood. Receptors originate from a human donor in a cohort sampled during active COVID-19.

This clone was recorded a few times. The CDR3 nucleotides read TGTGCCAGCAGTGAAGTTACAGGGTATGATTCACCCCTCCACTTT. Its translation is CASSEVTGYDSPLHF. V usage is TRBV6-1 and J usage is TRBJ1-6; tentative D call: TRBD1 (6 bases). The CDR3 is made up of 15 amino acids. CDR1 and CDR2 from the germline V gene are MNHNS and SASEGT. V was shortened by 1 base and J by 8 bases, with 12 bases between the two germline ends.

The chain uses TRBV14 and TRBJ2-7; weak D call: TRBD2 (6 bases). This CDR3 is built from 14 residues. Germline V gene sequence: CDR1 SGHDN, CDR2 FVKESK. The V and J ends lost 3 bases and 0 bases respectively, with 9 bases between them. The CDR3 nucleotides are TGTGCCAGCAGCCAGTCGGGAGTCTCCTACGAGCAGTACTTC. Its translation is CASSQSGVSYEQYF.

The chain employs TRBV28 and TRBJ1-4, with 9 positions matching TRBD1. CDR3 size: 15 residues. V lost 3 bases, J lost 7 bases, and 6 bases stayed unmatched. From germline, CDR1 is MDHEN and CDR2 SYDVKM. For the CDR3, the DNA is TGTGCCAGCAGTTTTACGGGACAGGGTAGTGAAAAACTGTTTTTT. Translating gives CASSFTGQGSEKLFF.

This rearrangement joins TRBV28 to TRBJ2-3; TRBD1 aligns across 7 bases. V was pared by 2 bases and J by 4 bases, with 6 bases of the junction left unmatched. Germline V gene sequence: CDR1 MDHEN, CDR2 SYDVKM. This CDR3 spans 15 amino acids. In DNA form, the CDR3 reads TGTGCCAGCAGTTTACAGGGGGATCTCTCAGATACGCAGTATTTT. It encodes CASSLQGDLSDTQYF.

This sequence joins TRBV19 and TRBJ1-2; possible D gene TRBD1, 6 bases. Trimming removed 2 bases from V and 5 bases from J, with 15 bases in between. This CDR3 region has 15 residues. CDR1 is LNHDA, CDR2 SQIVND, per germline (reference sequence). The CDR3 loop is CASSITTGVVYGYTF. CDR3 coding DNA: TGTGCCAGTAGTATAACGACAGGCGTGGTGTATGGCTACACCTTC.

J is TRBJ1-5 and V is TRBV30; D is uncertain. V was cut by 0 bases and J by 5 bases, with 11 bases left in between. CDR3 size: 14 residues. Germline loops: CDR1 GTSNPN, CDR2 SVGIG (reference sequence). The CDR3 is CAWSVRGVDQPQHF. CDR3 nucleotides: TGTGCCTGGAGTGTACGAGGAGTGGATCAGCCCCAGCATTTT.

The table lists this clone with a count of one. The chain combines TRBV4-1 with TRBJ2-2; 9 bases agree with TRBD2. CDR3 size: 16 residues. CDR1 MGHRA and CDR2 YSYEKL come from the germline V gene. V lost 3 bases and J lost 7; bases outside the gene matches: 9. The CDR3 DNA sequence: TGCGCCAGCAGCCAGGGGGTAGCGGGAGTGAACGGGGAGCTGTTTTTT. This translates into CASSQGVAGVNGELFF.

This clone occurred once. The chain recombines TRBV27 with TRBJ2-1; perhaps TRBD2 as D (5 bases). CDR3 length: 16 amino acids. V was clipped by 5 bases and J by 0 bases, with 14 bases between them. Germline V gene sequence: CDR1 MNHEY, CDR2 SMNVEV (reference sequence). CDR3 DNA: TGTGCCAGCAGTCTATACGCGGGTCTCTCCTACAATGAGCAGTTCTTC. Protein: CASSLYAGLSYNEQFF.

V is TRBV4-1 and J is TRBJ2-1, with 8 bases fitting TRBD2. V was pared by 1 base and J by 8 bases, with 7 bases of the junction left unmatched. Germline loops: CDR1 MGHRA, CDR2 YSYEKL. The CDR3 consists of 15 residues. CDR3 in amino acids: CASSQVSGSGDEQFF. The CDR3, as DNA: TGCGCCAGCAGCCAAGTGAGCGGGAGCGGAGATGAGCAGTTCTTC.

CDR3 region: CASSLDRRNTGELFF. The CDR3 coding sequence is TGTGCCAGCAGCTTAGACAGAAGAAACACCGGGGAGCTGTTTTTT. V gene TRBV7-2 combines with J gene TRBJ2-2; unclear D gene. Trimming pared 1 base from V and 2 bases from J, leaving 8 bases between. Germline V CDR1 and CDR2: SGHTA, FQGNSA. The CDR3 totals 15 residues.

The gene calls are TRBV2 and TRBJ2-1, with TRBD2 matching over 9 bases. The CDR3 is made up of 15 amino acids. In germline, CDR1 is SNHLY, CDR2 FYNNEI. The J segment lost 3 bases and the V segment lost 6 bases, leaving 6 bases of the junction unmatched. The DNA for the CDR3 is TGTGCCAGCAGGCGGGCTAGCGGGGACTACAATGAGCAGTTCTTC. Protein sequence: CASRRASGDYNEQFF.

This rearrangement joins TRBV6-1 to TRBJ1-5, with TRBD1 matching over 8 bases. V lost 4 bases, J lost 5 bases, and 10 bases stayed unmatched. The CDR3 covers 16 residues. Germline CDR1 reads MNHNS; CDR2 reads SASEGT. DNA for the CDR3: TGTGCCAGCAGTGGATCGGTGGACAGGGCCCATCAGCCCCAGCATTTT. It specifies CASSGSVDRAHQPQHF.

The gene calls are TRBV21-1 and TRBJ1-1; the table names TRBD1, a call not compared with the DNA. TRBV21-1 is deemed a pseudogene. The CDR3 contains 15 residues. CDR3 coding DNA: TGTGCCAGCAGCAATAACGGGGACATGAACACTGAAGCTTTCTTT. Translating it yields CASSNNGDMNTEAFF.

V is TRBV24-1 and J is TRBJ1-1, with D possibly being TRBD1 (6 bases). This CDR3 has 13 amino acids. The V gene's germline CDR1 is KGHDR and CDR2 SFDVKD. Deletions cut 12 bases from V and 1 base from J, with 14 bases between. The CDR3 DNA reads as TGTGCCGCCTGGTCAGGGGAGAACACTGAAGCTTTCTTT. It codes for CAAWSGENTEAFF.

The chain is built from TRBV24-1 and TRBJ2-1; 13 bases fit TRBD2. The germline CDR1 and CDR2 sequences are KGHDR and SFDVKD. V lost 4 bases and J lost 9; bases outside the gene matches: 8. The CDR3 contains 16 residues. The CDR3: CATSDPGLAGEGEQFF. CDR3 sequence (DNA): TGTGCCACCAGTGACCCTGGACTAGCGGGAGAGGGTGAGCAGTTCTTC.

The chain's CDR3 is CASRPGLTDNEQFF. Here the CDR3 DNA reads TGCGCCAGCAGGCCGGGACTAACCGACAATGAGCAGTTCTTC. The chain combines TRBV10-1 with TRBJ2-1; TRBD2 matches at 7 bases. There are 14 residues in the CDR3. Germline V gives CDR1 WNHNN, CDR2 SYGVQD (reference sequence). J was trimmed by 5 bases and V by 6 bases; bases with no gene match: 7.

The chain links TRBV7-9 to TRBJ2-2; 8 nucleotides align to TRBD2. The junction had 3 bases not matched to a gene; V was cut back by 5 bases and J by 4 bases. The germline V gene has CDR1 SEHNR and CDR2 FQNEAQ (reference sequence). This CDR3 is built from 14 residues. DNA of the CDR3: TGTGCCAGCAGCGAGCGGGGGTCCACCGGGGAGCTGTTTTTT. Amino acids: CASSERGSTGELFF.

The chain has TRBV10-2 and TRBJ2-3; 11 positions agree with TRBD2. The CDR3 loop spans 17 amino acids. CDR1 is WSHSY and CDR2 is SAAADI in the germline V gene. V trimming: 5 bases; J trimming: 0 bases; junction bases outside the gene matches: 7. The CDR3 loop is CASSTRTSGSSTDTQYF. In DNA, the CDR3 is TGCGCCAGCAGTACTAGGACTAGCGGGTCCAGCACAGATACGCAGTATTTT.

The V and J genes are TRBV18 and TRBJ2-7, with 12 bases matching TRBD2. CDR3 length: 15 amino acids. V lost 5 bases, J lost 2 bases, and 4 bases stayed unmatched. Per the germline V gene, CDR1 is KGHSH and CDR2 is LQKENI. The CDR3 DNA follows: TGTGCCAGCTCAGAGACTAGCGGGAGCACCTACGAGCAGTACTTC. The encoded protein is CASSETSGSTYEQYF.

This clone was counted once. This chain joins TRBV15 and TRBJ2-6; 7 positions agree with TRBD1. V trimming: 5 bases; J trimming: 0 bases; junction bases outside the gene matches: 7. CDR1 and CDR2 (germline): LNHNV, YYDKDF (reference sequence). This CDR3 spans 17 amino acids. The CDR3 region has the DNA TGTGCCACCAGCCAGGGACAGCGGAGCTCTGGGGCCAACGTCCTGACTTTC. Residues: CATSQGQRSSGANVLTF.

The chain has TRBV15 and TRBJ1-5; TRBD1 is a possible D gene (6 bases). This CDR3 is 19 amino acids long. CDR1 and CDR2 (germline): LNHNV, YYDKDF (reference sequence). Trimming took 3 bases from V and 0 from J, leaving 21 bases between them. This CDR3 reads CATSSFQGIPSYSNQPQHF. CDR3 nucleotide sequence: TGTGCCACCAGCAGTTTCCAGGGGATACCTTCTTATAGCAATCAGCCCCAGCATTTT.

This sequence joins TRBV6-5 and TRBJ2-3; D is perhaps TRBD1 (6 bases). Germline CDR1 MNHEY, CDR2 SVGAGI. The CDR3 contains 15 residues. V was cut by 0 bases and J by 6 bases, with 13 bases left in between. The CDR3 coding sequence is TGTGCCAGCAGTTACTCGAGATGGGGGCCCGATACGCAGTATTTT. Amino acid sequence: CASSYSRWGPDTQYF.

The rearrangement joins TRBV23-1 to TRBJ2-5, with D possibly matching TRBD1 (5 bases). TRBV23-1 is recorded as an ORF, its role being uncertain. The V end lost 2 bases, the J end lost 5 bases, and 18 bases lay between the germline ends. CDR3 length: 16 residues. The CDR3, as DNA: TGCGCCAGCAGTCAAAGGGGCAAGCCGGGTCCCGAGACCCAGTACTTC. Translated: CASSQRGKPGPETQYF.

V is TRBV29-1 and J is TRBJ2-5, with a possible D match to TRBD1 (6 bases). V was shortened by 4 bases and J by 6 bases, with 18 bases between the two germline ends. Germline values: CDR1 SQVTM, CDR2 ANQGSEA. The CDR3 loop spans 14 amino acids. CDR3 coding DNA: TGCAGCGTTGGGGGGCCCTCGGCGCCCCAGACCCAGTACTTC. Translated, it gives CSVGGPSAPQTQYF.

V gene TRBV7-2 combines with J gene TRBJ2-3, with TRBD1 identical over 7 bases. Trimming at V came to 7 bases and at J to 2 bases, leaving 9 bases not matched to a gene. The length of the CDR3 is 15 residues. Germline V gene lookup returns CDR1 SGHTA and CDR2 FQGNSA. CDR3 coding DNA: TGTGCCAGCACCATTACAGGGGACCCCACAGATACGCAGTATTTT. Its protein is CASTITGDPTDTQYF.

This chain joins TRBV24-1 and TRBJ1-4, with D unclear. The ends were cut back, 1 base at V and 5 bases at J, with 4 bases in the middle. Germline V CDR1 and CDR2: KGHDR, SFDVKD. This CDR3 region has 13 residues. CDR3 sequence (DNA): TGTGCCACCAGTGATTTTCGGAATGAAAAACTGTTTTTT. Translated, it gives CATSDFRNEKLFF.

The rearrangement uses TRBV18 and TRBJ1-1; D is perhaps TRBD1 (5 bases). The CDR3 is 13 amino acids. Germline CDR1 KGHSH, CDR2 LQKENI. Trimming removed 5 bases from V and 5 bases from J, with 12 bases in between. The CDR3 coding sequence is TGTGCCAGCTCAGCCCAGGGTGATACTGAAGCTTTCTTT. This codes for CASSAQGDTEAFF.

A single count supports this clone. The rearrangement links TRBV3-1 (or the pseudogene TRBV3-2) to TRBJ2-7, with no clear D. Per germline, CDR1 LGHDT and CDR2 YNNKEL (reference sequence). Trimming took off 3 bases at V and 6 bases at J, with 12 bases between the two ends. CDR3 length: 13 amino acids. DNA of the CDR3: TGTGCCAGCAGCCAGTCCAGGCTCGGCGAGCAGTACTTC. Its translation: CASSQSRLGEQYF.

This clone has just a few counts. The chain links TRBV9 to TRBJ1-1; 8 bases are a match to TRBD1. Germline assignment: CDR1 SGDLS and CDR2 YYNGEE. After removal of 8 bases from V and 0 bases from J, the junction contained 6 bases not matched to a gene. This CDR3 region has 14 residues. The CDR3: CASSPGQVNTEAFF. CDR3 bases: TGTGCCAGTTCGCCGGGACAGGTGAACACTGAAGCTTTCTTT.